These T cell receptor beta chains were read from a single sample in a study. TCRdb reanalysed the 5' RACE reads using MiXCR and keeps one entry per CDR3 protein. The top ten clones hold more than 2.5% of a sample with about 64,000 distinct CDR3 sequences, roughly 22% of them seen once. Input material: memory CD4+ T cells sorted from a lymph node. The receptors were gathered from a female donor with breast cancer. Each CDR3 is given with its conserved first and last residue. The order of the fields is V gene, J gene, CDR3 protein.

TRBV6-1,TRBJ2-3,CASSPAHSGGRTGAQYF
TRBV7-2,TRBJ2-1,CASSPLWAGARNNEQFF
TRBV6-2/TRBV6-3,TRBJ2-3,CASSYSTGRLDTQYF
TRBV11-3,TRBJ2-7,CASSLERGGEQYF
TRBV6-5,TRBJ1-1,CASSGYNSETEAFF
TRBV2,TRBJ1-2,CASSEAGSYGGYTF
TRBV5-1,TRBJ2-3,CASSSGAGQSSTDTQYF
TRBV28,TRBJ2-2,CASRYSGSALFF
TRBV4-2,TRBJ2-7,CASSQTGDSTYEQYF
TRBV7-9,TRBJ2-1,CASSLGTSGDNEQFF
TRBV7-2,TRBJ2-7,CASSSSSYEQYF
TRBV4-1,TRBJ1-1,CASSQEMGLHRPNEAFF
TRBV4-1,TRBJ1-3,CASSQDHSLSGNTIYF
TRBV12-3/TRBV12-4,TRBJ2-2,CASSSTGGGELFF
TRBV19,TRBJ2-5,CASSQGGSQETQYF
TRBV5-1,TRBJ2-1,CASSPQGAIHNEQFF
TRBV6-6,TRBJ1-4,CASSSPGQGHEKLFF
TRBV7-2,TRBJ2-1,CASSPRDRQFF
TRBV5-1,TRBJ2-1,CASSSGPFNEQFF
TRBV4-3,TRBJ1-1,CASSQVSVCMNIEAFF
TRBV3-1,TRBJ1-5,CASGTGGDQPQHF
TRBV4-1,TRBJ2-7,CASSQEAHEQYF
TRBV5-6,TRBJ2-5,CASGSWSTWETQYF
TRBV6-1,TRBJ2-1,CATRDRGFSEQFF
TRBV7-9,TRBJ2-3,CASSSTGHSTDTQYF
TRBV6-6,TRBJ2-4,CASSLAGGQYF
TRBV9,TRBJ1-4,CASSVSGATNEKLFF
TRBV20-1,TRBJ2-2,CSARVSSGGPGELFF
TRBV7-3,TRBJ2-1,CASSSPRLQGRNEQFF
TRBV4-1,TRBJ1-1,CASSQAEQLNTEAFF
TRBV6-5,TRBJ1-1,CASGRTAAPNEAFF
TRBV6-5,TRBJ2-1,CASSYFSGGAAEQFF
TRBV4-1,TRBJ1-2,CASSQAQGARGYTF
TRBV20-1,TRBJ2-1,CSARDYNEQFF
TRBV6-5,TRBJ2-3,CASSRAGSTDTQYF
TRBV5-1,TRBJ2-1,CASSLGVSLSYNEQFF
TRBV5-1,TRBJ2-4,CASSLSGRAKNIQYF
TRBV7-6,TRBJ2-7,CASNQTGRKQYF
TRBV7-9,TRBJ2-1,CASTPEGPGNEQFF
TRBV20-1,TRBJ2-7,CSPLRVAGGHVLDGQYF
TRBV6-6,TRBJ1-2,CASSSPGYGYTF
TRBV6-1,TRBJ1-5,CASSDSNQPQHF
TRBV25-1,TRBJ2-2,CASRGQGGTGELFF
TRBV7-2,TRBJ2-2,CASSLDPGRAPGELFF
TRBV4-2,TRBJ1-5,CASSQVGHSNQPQHF
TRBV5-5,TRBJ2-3,CASSLYTDTQYF
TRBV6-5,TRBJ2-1,CASSYTGRPYNEQFF
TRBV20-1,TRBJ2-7,CSASTGGEQYF
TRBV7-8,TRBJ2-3,CASSLGGGVIDTQYF
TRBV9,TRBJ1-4,CASSVTGGSGEKLFF
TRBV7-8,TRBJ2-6,CASSLGGFSGANVLTF